This T cell receptor (beta chain) was profiled in a study of cytomegalovirus exposure and HLA in healthy donors. Study information: From donors who were HLA-typed, an early data release held about 85 million unique TCRs. Study-wide results and limits: Researchers left out some V segments, among them TRBV6-2 and TRBV6-3, as indistinguishable. A later analysis found common viral pathogens apparently linked to several of the most significant clusters.

Points on this clone: Its target is not known.

The PCR contained 60 Vbeta and 13 Jbeta primers. Sequencing used immunoSEQ multiplex PCR; TCRdb keeps in-frame clones, though not all of them. The sample lists 130,000 or so clones; around three quarters were seen once. Germline CDR1 and CDR2: SGHVS and FNYEAQ. V was clipped by 5 bases and J by 0 bases; unmatched bases: 4. The CDR3 extends over 15 amino acids. This receptor was identified in a man aged 18 to 29 in good health and CMV-seropositive. The sample was PBMCs. The V call is TRBV7-6, the J call TRBJ2-7; 10 bases agree with TRBD2. For the CDR3, the DNA is TGTGCCAGCAGCACCGCTAGCGGGAGCTCCTACGAGCAGTACTTC. Its protein product is CASSTASGSSYEQYF.